This is a list of T cell receptor beta chains from one sample in a study of cytomegalovirus exposure and HLA in healthy donors. Clones were sequenced by immunoSEQ multiplex PCR, and TCRdb holds only the in-frame ones, with some missing. Of some 240,000 clones detected, around 85% appear once; the ten largest clones hold 1% to 1.5%. The sequenced sample consisted of PBMCs. Every receptor here comes from a woman between 25 and 40 years old in good health and CMV-seropositive. The CDR3 runs from the conserved cysteine through the conserved F or W. The order of the fields is D gene, J gene, clone size, V gene, CDR3 protein, CDR3 DNA. The D gene is left open where the match is weak. For some rows the clone size is stated as once, few or many, or as a class when expanded; others skip it.

d_call: .; j_call: TRBJ2-7; clone_size: .; v_call: TRBV18; cdr3_aa: CASSPRVGGYEQYF; cdr3_nt: TGTGCCAGCTCACCACGAGTAGGGGGCTACGAGCAGTACTTC
d_call: TRBD2; j_call: TRBJ2-3; clone_size: .; v_call: TRBV7-8; cdr3_aa: CASSLAAGGPTDTQYF; cdr3_nt: TGTGCCAGCAGCTTAGCAGCGGGAGGGCCCACAGATACGCAGTATTTT
d_call: .; j_call: TRBJ2-7; clone_size: few; v_call: TRBV2; cdr3_aa: CASSEENYREQYF; cdr3_nt: TGTGCCAGCAGTGAAGAGAACTATAGGGAGCAGTACTTC
d_call: .; j_call: TRBJ1-5; clone_size: .; v_call: TRBV5-1; cdr3_aa: CASSSGQPSEPQHF; cdr3_nt: TGCGCCAGCAGCAGCGGACAGCCGTCTGAGCCCCAGCATTTT
d_call: TRBD1; j_call: TRBJ2-7; clone_size: .; v_call: TRBV29-1; cdr3_aa: CSGLRTGPVFEQYF; cdr3_nt: TGCAGCGGACTAAGGACAGGGCCGGTGTTTGAGCAGTACTTC
d_call: TRBD1; j_call: TRBJ2-4; clone_size: .; v_call: TRBV19; cdr3_aa: CASSVPQGYLKNIQYF; cdr3_nt: TGTGCCAGTAGTGTTCCACAGGGGTACCTCAAAAACATTCAGTACTTC
d_call: .; j_call: TRBJ1-2; clone_size: .; v_call: TRBV5-1; cdr3_aa: CASSLAQAHHGYTF; cdr3_nt: TGCGCCAGCAGCTTAGCACAGGCCCACCATGGCTACACCTTC
d_call: .; j_call: TRBJ2-3; clone_size: .; v_call: TRBV5-4; cdr3_aa: CASSLDGFVDTQYF; cdr3_nt: TGTGCCAGCAGCTTGGACGGGTTTGTGGATACGCAGTATTTT
d_call: .; j_call: TRBJ1-1; clone_size: few; v_call: TRBV11-3; cdr3_aa: CASSLVGRAFF; cdr3_nt: TGTGCCAGCAGCTTAGTTGGGCGCGCTTTCTTT
d_call: .; j_call: TRBJ2-7; clone_size: .; v_call: TRBV9; cdr3_aa: CASSVATGPSYEQYF; cdr3_nt: TGTGCCAGCAGCGTAGCTACGGGTCCCTCCTACGAGCAGTACTTC
d_call: TRBD2; j_call: TRBJ2-1; clone_size: .; v_call: TRBV7-9; cdr3_aa: CASSPTSGQYNEQFF; cdr3_nt: TGTGCCAGCAGCCCCACTAGCGGACAATACAATGAGCAGTTCTTC
d_call: .; j_call: TRBJ2-3; clone_size: .; v_call: TRBV2; cdr3_aa: CASSEQRPTDTQYF; cdr3_nt: TGTGCCAGCAGTGAGCAGCGGCCGACAGATACGCAGTATTTT
d_call: TRBD1; j_call: TRBJ1-2; clone_size: .; v_call: TRBV6-1; cdr3_aa: CASSGQQGNYGYTF; cdr3_nt: TGTGCCAGCAGTGGCCAACAGGGGAACTATGGCTACACCTTC
d_call: .; j_call: TRBJ1-1; clone_size: many; v_call: TRBV2; cdr3_aa: CASGYTEAFF; cdr3_nt: TGTGCCAGCGGCTACACTGAAGCTTTCTTT
d_call: .; j_call: TRBJ2-7; clone_size: .; v_call: TRBV5-1; cdr3_aa: CASSLADEQYF; cdr3_nt: TGCGCCAGCAGCTTGGCGGACGAGCAGTACTTC
d_call: TRBD1; j_call: TRBJ1-5; clone_size: .; v_call: TRBV10-3; cdr3_aa: CATSSGTGDSQPQHF; cdr3_nt: TGTGCCACATCCTCCGGGACAGGGGATTCTCAGCCCCAGCATTTT
d_call: TRBD2; j_call: TRBJ2-3; clone_size: .; v_call: TRBV27; cdr3_aa: CASSLVPLAGGHTDTQYF; cdr3_nt: TGTGCCAGCAGTTTAGTCCCACTAGCGGGAGGCCACACAGATACGCAGTATTTT
d_call: TRBD2; j_call: TRBJ2-1; clone_size: .; v_call: TRBV4-2; cdr3_aa: CASSGRAAEQFF; cdr3_nt: TGTGCCAGTAGCGGGAGGGCGGCTGAGCAGTTCTTC
d_call: TRBD1; j_call: TRBJ2-7; clone_size: .; v_call: TRBV27; cdr3_aa: CASSFAEDRVYEQYF; cdr3_nt: TGTGCCAGCAGTTTTGCGGAAGACAGGGTCTACGAGCAGTACTTC
d_call: .; j_call: TRBJ2-5; clone_size: .; v_call: TRBV10-3; cdr3_aa: CAISASTQETQYF; cdr3_nt: TGTGCCATCAGTGCGAGCACTCAAGAGACCCAGTACTTC
d_call: .; j_call: TRBJ1-5; clone_size: .; v_call: TRBV19; cdr3_aa: CASTPGRPNQPQHF; cdr3_nt: TGTGCCAGTACCCCAGGGCGGCCCAATCAGCCCCAGCATTTT
d_call: .; j_call: TRBJ1-3; clone_size: .; v_call: TRBV6-5; cdr3_aa: CASSSQGLPGNTIYF; cdr3_nt: TGTGCCAGCAGTTCGCAGGGTTTGCCTGGAAACACCATATATTTT